A single sample is the source of the 26 T cell receptor beta chains below, sequenced in a study of blood T cell repertoires in COVID-19. Profiling relied on immunoSEQ multiplex PCR, and the TCRdb table lists in-frame clones only, not all of them. The sample lists around 28,000 clones, approximately 83% occurring once. Sequencing was performed on peripheral blood. The receptors here all came from a human donor in a cohort sampled during active COVID-19.

The J gene is TRBJ2-4, the V gene TRBV19; 15 bases are shared with TRBD2. Trimming cost V 5 bases and J 2 bases; bases outside gene matches: 10. CDR1 LNHDA and CDR2 SQIVND come from the germline V gene (reference sequence). This CDR3 is 19 amino acids long. CDR3 in amino acids: CASSFRTSGGALTKNIQYF. The CDR3 DNA sequence: TGTGCCAGTAGTTTCCGGACTAGCGGGGGGGCCTTAACCAAAAACATTCAGTACTTC. Full variable domain (remainder filled in from reference TRBV19 and TRBJ2-4): DGGITQSPKYLFRKEGQNVTLSCEQNLNHDAMYWYRQDPGQGLRLIYYSQIVNDFQKGDIAEGYSVSREKKESFPLTVTSAQKNPTAFYLCASSFRTSGGALTKNIQYFGAGTRLSVL.

The V call is TRBV3-1 (or the pseudogene TRBV3-2), the J call TRBJ2-3, with D possibly being TRBD1 (6 bases). CDR1 LGHDT and CDR2 YNNKEL come from the germline V gene (reference sequence). This CDR3 has 12 residues. Trimming pared 8 bases from V and 2 bases from J, leaving 8 bases between. The DNA for the CDR3 is TGTGCCAGCGGGGGCGACACAGATACGCAGTATTTT. Its protein is CASGGDTDTQYF.

Written as DNA, the CDR3 is TGTGCCAGCAGCTTAGAAGGGGCCCGCAATCAGCCCCAGCATTTT. This translates into CASSLEGARNQPQHF. The genes are TRBV7-8 and TRBJ1-5, with a weak D call TRBD1 (5 bases). The ends were cut back, 1 base at V and 2 bases at J, with 9 bases in the middle. Germline V gene lookup returns CDR1 SGHVS and CDR2 FQNEAQ. The CDR3 runs to 15 residues.

The chain recombines TRBV15 with TRBJ1-2, with D possibly being TRBD1 (5 bases). CDR1 and CDR2 (germline): LNHNV, YYDKDF (reference sequence). The CDR3 is 15 residues long. V gave up 1 base and J gave up 2 bases, with 11 bases separating them. CDR3 region: CATSRAQGANYGYTF. The CDR3 region has the DNA TGTGCCACCAGCAGAGCACAAGGGGCCAACTATGGCTACACCTTC. The full variable domain, completed using reference TRBV15 and TRBJ1-2, is DAMVIQNPRYQVTQFGKPVTLSCSQTLNHNVMYWYQQKSSQAPKLLFHYYDKDFNNEADTPDNFQSRRPNTSFCFLDIRSPGLGDTAMYLCATSRAQGANYGYTFGSGTRLTVV.

The chain recombines TRBV7-2 with TRBJ1-2, with a tentative D call TRBD1 (6 bases). Germline V gives CDR1 SGHTA, CDR2 FQGNSA. V lost 5 bases, J lost 1 base, and 11 bases lay in between. The CDR3 covers 14 residues. As DNA, the CDR3 is TGTGCCAGCAGCCAAGGGACAAGTAACTATGGCTACACCTTC. The encoded protein is CASSQGTSNYGYTF.

The CDR3 DNA follows: TGTGCCAGCAGCTTCGGGACAGGCGGCTACGAGCAGTACTTC. Translated: CASSFGTGGYEQYF. The V gene is TRBV7-8, the J gene TRBJ2-7; 8 positions match TRBD1. CDR1 is SGHVS and CDR2 is FQNEAQ in the germline V gene. This CDR3 contains 14 residues. Trimming removed 3 bases from V and 3 bases from J; junction bases left unmatched: 4.

This chain connects TRBV9 to TRBJ2-1; 7 bases are shared with TRBD2. The V segment lost 1 base and the J segment 14 bases; nucleotides outside the gene matches: 12. The CDR3 has 14 residues. CDR1 is SGDLS and CDR2 is YYNGEE in the germline V gene. CDR3 sequence reads: CASSVIREGGQEFF. The CDR3 DNA sequence: TGTGCCAGCAGCGTAATCAGGGAGGGCGGGCAAGAGTTCTTC.

The CDR3 sequence: CASSYLDSYGYTF. The CDR3 DNA is TGTGCCAGCAGTTACTTGGACAGCTATGGCTACACCTTC. J is TRBJ1-2 and V is TRBV6-5, with D perhaps TRBD1 (6 bases). V lost 1 base and J lost 4, with 7 bases in between. This CDR3 spans 13 amino acids. Looked up from germline, CDR1 is MNHEY and CDR2 is SVGAGI.

The gene calls are TRBV7-8 and TRBJ2-1; 10 bases match TRBD2. Germline values: CDR1 SGHVS, CDR2 FQNEAQ. The V segment lost 1 base and the J segment 4 bases; nucleotides outside the gene matches: 4. The CDR3 contains 16 residues. CDR3 residues: CASSLDSSGGYNEQFF. The CDR3 nucleotides read TGTGCCAGCAGCTTAGATAGTAGCGGGGGGTACAATGAGCAGTTCTTC.

The V call is TRBV5-6, the J call TRBJ2-3; TRBD2 agrees at 12 bases. V was clipped by 4 bases and J by 8 bases; unmatched bases: 8. This CDR3 has 15 residues. Germline CDR1 SGHDT, CDR2 YYEEEE. In nucleotides, the CDR3 is TGTGCCAGCAGCCGGACTAGCGGGGTCAGGGGTACGCAGTATTTT. It yields the protein CASSRTSGVRGTQYF.

This clone appeared once. V is TRBV7-3 and J is TRBJ1-1; 8 nucleotides align to TRBD1. V lost 5 bases, J lost 0 bases, and 8 bases stayed unmatched. This CDR3 is 16 amino acids long. The V gene's germline CDR1 is SGHTA and CDR2 FQGTGA. CDR3 protein: CASSTYLQGVNTEAFF. In DNA form, the CDR3 reads TGTGCCAGCAGCACCTATTTACAGGGGGTGAACACTGAAGCTTTCTTT.

This clone showed up just once. This sequence joins TRBV10-3 and TRBJ1-4; unclear D gene. The germline CDR1 and CDR2 sequences are ENHRY and SYGVKD. This CDR3 is built from 13 residues. V was trimmed by 4 bases and J by 8 bases, leaving 11 bases between them. The CDR3 reads CAISVRFWEKLFF. CDR3 bases: TGTGCCATCAGTGTGAGGTTTTGGGAAAAACTGTTTTTT.

This sequence joins TRBV9 and TRBJ2-7; D gene ambiguous. CDR1 SGDLS and CDR2 YYNGEE come from the germline V gene. The CDR3 totals 14 residues. Trimming removed 3 bases at V and 2 bases at J, with 12 bases between. In nucleotides, the CDR3 is TGTGCCAGCAGCGCACATAGCAGTCCCTACGAGCAGTACTTC. Amino acids: CASSAHSSPYEQYF.

This clone was observed a few times. DNA of the CDR3: TGTGCCAGCTCCCTGTCACACTCCTACAATGAGCAGTTCTTC. Protein: CASSLSHSYNEQFF. The chain uses TRBV18 and TRBJ2-1; no definite D call. CDR1 and CDR2 (germline): KGHSH, LQKENI. Trimming took off 6 bases at V and 0 bases at J, with 9 bases between the two ends. The CDR3 consists of 14 residues.

The chain carries TRBV6-5 and TRBJ2-7; D remains unclear. This CDR3 comprises 12 residues. Germline V gives CDR1 MNHEY, CDR2 SVGAGI. With 6 bases removed from V and 2 bases from J, the gap between germline ends came to 8 bases. The CDR3 reads CASRQSTYEQYF. The CDR3 coding sequence is TGTGCCAGCAGACAGTCCACCTACGAGCAGTACTTC.

This chain links TRBV4-1 with TRBJ2-7, with TRBD2 matching 9 bases. Germline assignment: CDR1 MGHRA and CDR2 YSYEKL. V was pared by 4 bases and J by 7 bases, with 11 bases of the junction left unmatched. This CDR3 is built from 15 residues. The CDR3 loop reads CASSPMATSGPEQYF. The CDR3 DNA sequence: TGCGCCAGCAGCCCCATGGCGACTAGCGGCCCGGAGCAGTACTTC.

The rearrangement joins TRBV4-1 to TRBJ2-2; 7 bases agree with TRBD2. This CDR3 is built from 17 residues. Germline V gene lookup returns CDR1 MGHRA and CDR2 YSYEKL. The junction had 8 bases not matched to a gene; V was cut back by 4 bases and J by 0 bases. CDR3 region: CASSPRLAEPNTGELFF. CDR3 nucleotide sequence: TGCGCCAGCAGCCCCCGTCTAGCGGAGCCGAACACCGGGGAGCTGTTTTTT.

The chain couples TRBV20-1 to TRBJ2-7; D might be TRBD1 (6 bases). Germline assignment: CDR1 DFQATT and CDR2 SNEGSKA (reference sequence). The V end lost 6 bases, the J end lost 2 bases, and 8 bases lay between the germline ends. The CDR3 length is 11 residues. The CDR3 loop is CSAYRAYEQYF. CDR3 nucleotides: TGCAGTGCGTACAGGGCCTACGAGCAGTACTTC.

The V call is TRBV29-1, the J call TRBJ1-1, with a weak D call TRBD1 (5 bases). The length of the CDR3 is 11 residues. V lost 4 bases, J lost 5 bases, and 8 bases lay in between. Germline values: CDR1 SQVTM, CDR2 ANQGSEA. The CDR3 DNA reads TGCAGCGTTGTGGAGGGGACTGAAGCTTTCTTT. Translation gives CSVVEGTEAFF.

The chain has TRBV7-2 and TRBJ2-5, with 7 bases that match TRBD1. Trimming cost V 2 bases and J 4 bases; bases outside gene matches: 7. CDR1 SGHTA and CDR2 FQGNSA come from the germline V gene. This CDR3 is 15 amino acids long. The CDR3 sequence is CASSLLGTAPETQYF. CDR3 DNA: TGTGCCAGCAGCTTACTCGGGACAGCCCCAGAGACCCAGTACTTC. The full variable domain, in which reference TRBV7-2 and TRBJ2-5 provide the parts outside the CDR3, is GAGVSQSPSNKVTEKGKDVELRCDPISGHTALYWYRQSLGQGLEFLIYFQGNSAPDKSGLPSDRFSAERTGGSVSTLTIQRTQQEDSAVYLCASSLLGTAPETQYFGPGTRLLVL.

J is TRBJ2-1 and V is TRBV6-5, with a weak D call TRBD2 (5 bases). V lost 8 bases and J lost 5, with 13 bases in between. The CDR3 contains 13 residues. The germline gives CDR1 MNHEY, CDR2 SVGAGI. The CDR3 protein is CASVLVGHNEQFF. The CDR3 region has the DNA TGTGCCAGCGTACTAGTGGGCCACAATGAGCAGTTCTTC.

The chain uses TRBV27 and TRBJ2-7; TRBD1 might be the D (6 bases). V was cut by 6 bases and J by 3 bases, with 15 bases left in between. Germline lookup yields CDR1 MNHEY and CDR2 SMNVEV (reference sequence). The CDR3 runs to 14 residues. Written as DNA, the CDR3 is TGTGCCAGCAGCCCCGCCAGGGGTTTCTACGAGCAGTACTTC. Its translation is CASSPARGFYEQYF.

The chain's CDR3 is CASSLLRDTSNTEAFF. For the CDR3, the DNA is TGTGCCAGCAGTTTACTCCGGGACACCTCGAACACTGAAGCTTTCTTT. The genes are TRBV27 and TRBJ1-1; weak D call: TRBD1 (6 bases). The CDR3 has 16 amino acids. The V gene's germline CDR1 is MNHEY and CDR2 SMNVEV (reference sequence). V lost 2 bases to trimming and J lost 1 base, with 14 bases between them.

The rearrangement joins TRBV10-3 to TRBJ2-7; the D gene is possibly TRBD2 (5 bases). The ends were cut back, 11 bases at V and 6 bases at J, with 23 bases in the middle. Germline V gene sequence: CDR1 ENHRY, CDR2 SYGVKD. This CDR3 contains 14 residues. The chain's CDR3 is CAAGEGGPPSEQYF. The CDR3 DNA reads TGTGCCGCAGGCGAGGGCGGGCCGCCCTCCGAGCAGTACTTC.

CDR3 nucleotide sequence: TGTGCCAGCAGCCAAGATCGCGCGGGGGACGATGAGCAGTTCTTC. Encoded protein: CASSQDRAGDDEQFF. The gene calls are TRBV4-2 and TRBJ2-1; 7 bases align to TRBD2. The germline V gene has CDR1 LGHNA and CDR2 YNFKEQ. V gave up 0 bases and J gave up 8 bases; unmatched junction bases: 7. The CDR3 spans 15 residues.

The J gene is TRBJ1-1, the V gene TRBV15; D gene ambiguous. The V end lost 0 bases, the J end lost 1 base, and 9 bases lay between the germline ends. The germline V gene encodes CDR1 LNHNV and CDR2 YYDKDF (reference sequence). The CDR3 runs to 15 residues. CDR3 in DNA: TGTGCCACCAGCAGAGATGCCGCAGGGAACACTGAAGCTTTCTTT. It codes for CATSRDAAGNTEAFF. Full variable domain (remainder filled in from reference TRBV15 and TRBJ1-1): DAMVIQNPRYQVTQFGKPVTLSCSQTLNHNVMYWYQQKSSQAPKLLFHYYDKDFNNEADTPDNFQSRRPNTSFCFLDIRSPGLGDTAMYLCATSRDAAGNTEAFFGQGTRLTVV.